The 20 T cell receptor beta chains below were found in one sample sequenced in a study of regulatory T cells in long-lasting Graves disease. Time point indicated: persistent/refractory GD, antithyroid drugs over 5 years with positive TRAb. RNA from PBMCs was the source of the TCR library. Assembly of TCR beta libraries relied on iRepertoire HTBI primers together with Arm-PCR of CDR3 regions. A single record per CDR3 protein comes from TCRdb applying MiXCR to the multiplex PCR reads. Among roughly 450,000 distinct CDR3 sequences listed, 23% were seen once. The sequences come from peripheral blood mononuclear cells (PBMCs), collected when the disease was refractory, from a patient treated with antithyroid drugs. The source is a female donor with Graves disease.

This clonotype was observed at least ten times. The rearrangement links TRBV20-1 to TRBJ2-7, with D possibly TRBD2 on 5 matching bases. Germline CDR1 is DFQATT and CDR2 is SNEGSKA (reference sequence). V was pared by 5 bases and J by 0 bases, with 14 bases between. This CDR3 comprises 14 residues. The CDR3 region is CSALDSPSSYEQYF. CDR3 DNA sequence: TGCAGTGCTCTGGACTCTCCGAGCTCCTACGAGCAGTACTTC.

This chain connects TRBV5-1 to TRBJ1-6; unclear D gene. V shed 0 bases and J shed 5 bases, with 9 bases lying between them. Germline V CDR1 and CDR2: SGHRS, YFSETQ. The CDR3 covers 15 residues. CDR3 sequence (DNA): TGCGCCAGCAGCTTGGCCCTAGGGAATAATTCACCCCTCCACTTT. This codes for CASSLALGNNSPLHF.

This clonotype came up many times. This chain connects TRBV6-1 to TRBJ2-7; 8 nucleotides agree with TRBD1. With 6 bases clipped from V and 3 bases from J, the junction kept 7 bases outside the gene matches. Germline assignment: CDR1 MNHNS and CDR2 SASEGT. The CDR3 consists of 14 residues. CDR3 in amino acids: CASRETGVIYEQYF. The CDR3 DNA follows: TGTGCCAGCAGAGAGACAGGGGTGATCTACGAGCAGTACTTC.

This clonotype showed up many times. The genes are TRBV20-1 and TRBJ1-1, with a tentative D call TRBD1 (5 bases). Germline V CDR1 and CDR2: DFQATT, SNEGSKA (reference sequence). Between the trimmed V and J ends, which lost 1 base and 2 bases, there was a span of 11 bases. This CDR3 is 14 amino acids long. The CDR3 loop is CSARVSQANTEAFF. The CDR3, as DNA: TGCAGTGCTAGAGTATCACAGGCTAACACTGAAGCTTTCTTT.

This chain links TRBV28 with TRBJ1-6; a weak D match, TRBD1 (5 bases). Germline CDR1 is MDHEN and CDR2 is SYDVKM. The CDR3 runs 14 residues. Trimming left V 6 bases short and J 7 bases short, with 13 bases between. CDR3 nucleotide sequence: TGTGCCAGCAGCCCGAGATGGGGGAATTCACCCCTCCACTTT. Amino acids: CASSPRWGNSPLHF.

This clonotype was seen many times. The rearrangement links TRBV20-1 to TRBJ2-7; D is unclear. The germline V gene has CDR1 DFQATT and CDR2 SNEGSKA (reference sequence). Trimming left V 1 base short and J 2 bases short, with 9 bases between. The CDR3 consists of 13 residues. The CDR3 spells CSARADITYEQYF. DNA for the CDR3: TGCAGTGCTAGAGCAGACATCACCTACGAGCAGTACTTC.

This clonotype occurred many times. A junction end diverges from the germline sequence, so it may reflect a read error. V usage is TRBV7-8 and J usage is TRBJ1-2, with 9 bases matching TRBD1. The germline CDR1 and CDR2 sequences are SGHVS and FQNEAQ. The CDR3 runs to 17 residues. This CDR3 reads CASSLATGGERNYGYTF. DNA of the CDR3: TGTGCCAGCAGCCTAGCGACAGGGGGTGAACGTAACTATGGCTACACCTTC.

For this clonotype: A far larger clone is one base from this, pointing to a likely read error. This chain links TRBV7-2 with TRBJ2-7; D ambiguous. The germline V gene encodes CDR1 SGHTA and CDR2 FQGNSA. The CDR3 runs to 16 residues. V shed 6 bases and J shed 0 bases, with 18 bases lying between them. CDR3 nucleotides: TGTGCCAGCAGTTACTACGAGAAGGACCTCTCCTACGAGCAGTACTTC. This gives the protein CASSYYEKDLSYEQYF.

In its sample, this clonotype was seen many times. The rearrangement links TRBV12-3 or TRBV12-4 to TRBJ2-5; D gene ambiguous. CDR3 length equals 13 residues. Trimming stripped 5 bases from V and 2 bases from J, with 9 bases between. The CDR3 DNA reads TGTGCCAGCAGTCGACACGTACAAGAGACCCAGTACTTC. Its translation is CASSRHVQETQYF.

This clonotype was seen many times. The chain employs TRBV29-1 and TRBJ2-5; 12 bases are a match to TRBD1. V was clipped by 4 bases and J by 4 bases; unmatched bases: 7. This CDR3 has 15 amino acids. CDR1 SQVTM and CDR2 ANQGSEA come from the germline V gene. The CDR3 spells CSVGGLGQGAETQYF. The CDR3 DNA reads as TGCAGCGTTGGGGGATTGGGACAGGGGGCAGAGACCCAGTACTTC.

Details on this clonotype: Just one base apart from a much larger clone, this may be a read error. This CDR3 reads CASSLIGREQEIQYF. The CDR3 DNA sequence: TGTGCCAGCAGTTTAATCGGTCGCGAGCAAGAGATCCAGTACTTC. V is TRBV27 and J is TRBJ2-5; unclear D gene. The length of the CDR3 is 15 residues. Germline CDR1 MNHEY, CDR2 SMNVEV (reference sequence).

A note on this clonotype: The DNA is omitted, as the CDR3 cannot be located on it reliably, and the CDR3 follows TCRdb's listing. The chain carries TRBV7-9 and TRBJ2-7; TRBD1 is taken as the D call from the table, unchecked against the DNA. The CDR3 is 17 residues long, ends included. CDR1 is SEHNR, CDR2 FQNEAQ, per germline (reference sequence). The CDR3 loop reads CASSAGRVASGNYEQCF.

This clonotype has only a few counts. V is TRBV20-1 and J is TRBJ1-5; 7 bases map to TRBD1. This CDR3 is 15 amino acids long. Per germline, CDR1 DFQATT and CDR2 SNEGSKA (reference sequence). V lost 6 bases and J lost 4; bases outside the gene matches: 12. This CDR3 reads CSAQSGQEVNQPQHF. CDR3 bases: TGCAGTGCCCAATCCGGACAGGAGGTGAATCAGCCCCAGCATTTT.

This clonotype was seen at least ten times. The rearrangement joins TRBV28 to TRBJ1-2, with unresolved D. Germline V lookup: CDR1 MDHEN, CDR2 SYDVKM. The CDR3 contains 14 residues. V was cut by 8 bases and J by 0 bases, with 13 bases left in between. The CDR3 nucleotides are TGTGCCAGCGGTACCTCTACTGCTAACTATGGCTACACCTTC. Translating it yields CASGTSTANYGYTF.

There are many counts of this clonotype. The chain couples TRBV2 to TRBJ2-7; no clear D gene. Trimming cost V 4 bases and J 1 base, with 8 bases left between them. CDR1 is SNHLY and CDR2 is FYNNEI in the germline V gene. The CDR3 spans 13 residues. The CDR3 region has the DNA TGTGCCAGCAGTGTTGTCAGTTCCTACGAGCAGTACTTC. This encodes CASSVVSSYEQYF.

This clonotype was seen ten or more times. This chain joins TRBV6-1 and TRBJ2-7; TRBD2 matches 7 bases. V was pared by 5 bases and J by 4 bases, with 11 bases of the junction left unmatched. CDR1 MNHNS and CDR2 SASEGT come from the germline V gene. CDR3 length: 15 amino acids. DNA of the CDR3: TGTGCCAGCAGTCAACCTCGCGGGAGAACTTACGAGCAGTACTTC. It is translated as CASSQPRGRTYEQYF.

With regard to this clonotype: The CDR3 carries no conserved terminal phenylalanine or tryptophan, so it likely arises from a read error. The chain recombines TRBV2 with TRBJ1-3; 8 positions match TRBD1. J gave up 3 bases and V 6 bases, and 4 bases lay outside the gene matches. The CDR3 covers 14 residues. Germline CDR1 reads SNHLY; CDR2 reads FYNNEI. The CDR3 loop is CASSAQGVGNTIYL. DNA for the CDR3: TGTGCCAGCAGCGCACAGGGGGTTGGAAACACCATATATCTT.

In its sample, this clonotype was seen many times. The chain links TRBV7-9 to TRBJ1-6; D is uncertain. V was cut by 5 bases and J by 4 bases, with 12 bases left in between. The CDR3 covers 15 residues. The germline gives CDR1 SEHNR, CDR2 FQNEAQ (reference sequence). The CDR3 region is CASSPLGSYNSPLHF. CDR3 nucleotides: TGTGCCAGCAGCCCCCTGGGGAGTTATAATTCACCCCTCCACTTT.

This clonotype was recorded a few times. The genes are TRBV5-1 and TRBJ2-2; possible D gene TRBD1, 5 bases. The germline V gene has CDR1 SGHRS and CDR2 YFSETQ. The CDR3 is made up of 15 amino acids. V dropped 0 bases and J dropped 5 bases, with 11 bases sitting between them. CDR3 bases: TGCGCCAGCAGCTTGGTACGGACAAATACCGGGGAGCTGTTTTTT. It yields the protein CASSLVRTNTGELFF.

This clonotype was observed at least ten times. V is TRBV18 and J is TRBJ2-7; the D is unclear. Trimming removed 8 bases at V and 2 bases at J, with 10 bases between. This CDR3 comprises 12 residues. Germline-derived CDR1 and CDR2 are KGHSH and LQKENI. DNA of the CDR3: TGTGCCAGCAGTCCCGGCGCCTACGAGCAGTACTTC. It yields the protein CASSPGAYEQYF.